This T cell receptor beta chain is from a study of blood T cell repertoires in COVID-19. The assay was immunoSEQ multiplex PCR, and TCRdb's table has in-frame clones only and misses some. In the table there are roughly 240,000 clones, 86% of which are singletons. The sample comprised PBMCs or T cells enriched from blood (not recorded which). This receptor was obtained from a woman aged 50 to 60 who had recovered from COVID-19.

CDR3 in DNA: TGTGCCAGCAGCTCCTCACTACGACAGGGTAGAGAGCAGTACTTC. Amino acid sequence: CASSSSLRQGREQYF. The chain recombines TRBV11-3 with TRBJ2-7; TRBD1 matches 7 bases. J gave up 7 bases and V 4 bases, and 13 bases lay outside the gene matches. This CDR3 is 15 amino acids long. The germline CDR1 and CDR2 sequences are SGHNT and YENEEA.